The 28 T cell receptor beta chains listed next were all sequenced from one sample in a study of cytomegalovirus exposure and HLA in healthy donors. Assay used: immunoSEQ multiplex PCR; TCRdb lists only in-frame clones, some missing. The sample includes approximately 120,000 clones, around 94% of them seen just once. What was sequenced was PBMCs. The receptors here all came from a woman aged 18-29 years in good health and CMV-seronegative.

For the CDR3, the DNA is TGTGCCAGTAAAACAGGGATCGGGGAGCTGTTTTTT. Amino acids: CASKTGIGELFF. This chain joins TRBV6-5 and TRBJ2-2, with D possibly matching TRBD1 (6 bases). Germline assignment: CDR1 MNHEY and CDR2 SVGAGI. The CDR3 is 12 amino acids. Deletions cut 9 bases from V and 7 bases from J, with 12 bases between.

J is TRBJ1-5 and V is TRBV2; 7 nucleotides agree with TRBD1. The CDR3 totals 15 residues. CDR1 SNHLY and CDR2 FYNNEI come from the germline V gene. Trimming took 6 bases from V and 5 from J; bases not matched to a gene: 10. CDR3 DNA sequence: TGTGCCAGCAGCCTTACGACAGGGCGCCATCAGCCCCAGCATTTT. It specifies CASSLTTGRHQPQHF.

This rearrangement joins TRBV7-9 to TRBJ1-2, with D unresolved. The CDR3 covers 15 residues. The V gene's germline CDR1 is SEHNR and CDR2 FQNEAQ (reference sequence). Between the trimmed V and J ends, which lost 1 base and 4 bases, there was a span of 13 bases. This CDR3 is CASSLDRSFSYGYTF. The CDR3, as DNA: TGTGCCAGCAGCTTAGATCGGTCATTCTCCTATGGCTACACCTTC.

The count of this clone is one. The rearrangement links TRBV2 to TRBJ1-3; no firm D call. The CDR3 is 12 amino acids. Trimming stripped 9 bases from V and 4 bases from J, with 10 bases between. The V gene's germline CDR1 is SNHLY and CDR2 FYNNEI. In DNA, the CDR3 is TGTGCCAGAGCGGGGTTAGGAAACACCATATATTTT. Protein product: CARAGLGNTIYF.

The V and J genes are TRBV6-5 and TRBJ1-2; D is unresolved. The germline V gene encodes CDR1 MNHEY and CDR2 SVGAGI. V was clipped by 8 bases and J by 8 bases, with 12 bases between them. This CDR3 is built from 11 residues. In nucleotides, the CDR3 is TGTGCCAGCTTCGACCGGGAAGGCTACACCTTC. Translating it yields CASFDREGYTF.

CDR3: CASSLSGLAAGHNEQFF. For the CDR3, the DNA is TGTGCCAGCAGCTTGTCGGGACTAGCGGCCGGCCACAATGAGCAGTTCTTC. V is TRBV5-4 and J is TRBJ2-1; 11 nucleotides agree with TRBD2. Trimming cost V 1 base and J 5 bases; bases outside gene matches: 8. Germline assignment: CDR1 SGHNT and CDR2 YYREEE (reference sequence). The CDR3 is 17 amino acids.

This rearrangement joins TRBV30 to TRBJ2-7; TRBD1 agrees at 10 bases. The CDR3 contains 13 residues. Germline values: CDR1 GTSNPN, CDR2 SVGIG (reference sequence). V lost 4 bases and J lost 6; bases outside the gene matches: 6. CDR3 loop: CAWTLGTGAEQYF. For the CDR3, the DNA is TGTGCCTGGACCCTCGGGACAGGGGCCGAGCAGTACTTC.

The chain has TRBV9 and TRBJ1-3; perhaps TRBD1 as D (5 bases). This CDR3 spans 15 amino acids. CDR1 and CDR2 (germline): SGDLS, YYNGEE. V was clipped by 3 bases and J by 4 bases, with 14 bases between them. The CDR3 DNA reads TGTGCCAGCAGCGCCCGGGACTTCCCAGGAAACACCATATATTTT. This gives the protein CASSARDFPGNTIYF. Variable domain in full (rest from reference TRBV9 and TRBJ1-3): DSGVTQTPKHLITATGQRVTLRCSPRSGDLSVYWYQQSLDQGLQFLIQYYNGEERAKGNILERFSAQQFPDLHSELNLSSLELGDSALYFCASSARDFPGNTIYFGEGSWLTVV.

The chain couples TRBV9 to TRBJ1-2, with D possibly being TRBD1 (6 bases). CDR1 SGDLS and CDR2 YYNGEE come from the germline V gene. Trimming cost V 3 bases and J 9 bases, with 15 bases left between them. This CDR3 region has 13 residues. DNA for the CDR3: TGTGCCAGCAGCGGTAACCCGGGACAAAGCTACACCTTC. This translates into CASSGNPGQSYTF.

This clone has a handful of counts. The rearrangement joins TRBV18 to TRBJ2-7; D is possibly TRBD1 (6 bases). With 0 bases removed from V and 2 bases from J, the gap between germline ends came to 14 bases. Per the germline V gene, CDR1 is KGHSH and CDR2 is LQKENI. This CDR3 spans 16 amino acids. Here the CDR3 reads CASSPPETGGTYEQYF. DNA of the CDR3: TGTGCCAGCTCACCACCGGAGACAGGAGGAACCTACGAGCAGTACTTC.

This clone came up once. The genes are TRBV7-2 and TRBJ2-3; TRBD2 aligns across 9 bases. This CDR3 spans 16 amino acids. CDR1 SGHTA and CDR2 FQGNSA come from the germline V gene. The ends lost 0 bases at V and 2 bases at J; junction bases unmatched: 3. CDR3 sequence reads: CASSLASGGFTDTQYF. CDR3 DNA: TGTGCCAGCAGCTTAGCGAGCGGGGGGTTCACAGATACGCAGTATTTT.

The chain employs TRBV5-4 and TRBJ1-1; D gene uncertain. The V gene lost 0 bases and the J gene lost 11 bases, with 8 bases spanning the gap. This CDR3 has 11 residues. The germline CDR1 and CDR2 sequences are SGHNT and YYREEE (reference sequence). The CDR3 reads CASSLGLVAFF. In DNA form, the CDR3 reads TGTGCCAGCAGCTTGGGACTTGTCGCTTTCTTT. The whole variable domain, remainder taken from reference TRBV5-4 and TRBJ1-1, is ETGVTQSPTHLIKTRGQQVTLRCSSQSGHNTVSWYQQALGQGPQFIFQYYREEENGRGNFPPRFSGLQFPNYSSELNVNALELDDSALYLCASSLGLVAFFGQGTRLTVV.

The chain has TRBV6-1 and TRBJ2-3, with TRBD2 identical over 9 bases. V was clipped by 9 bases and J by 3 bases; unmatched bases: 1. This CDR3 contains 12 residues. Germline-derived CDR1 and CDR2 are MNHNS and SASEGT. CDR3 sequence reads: CASLAGTDTQYF. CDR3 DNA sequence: TGTGCCAGTCTAGCGGGAACAGATACGCAGTATTTT.

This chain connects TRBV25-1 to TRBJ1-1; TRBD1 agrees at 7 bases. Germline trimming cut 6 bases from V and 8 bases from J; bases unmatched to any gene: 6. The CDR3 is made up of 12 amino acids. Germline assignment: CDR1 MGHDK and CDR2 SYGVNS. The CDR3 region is CASSPTGAEAFF. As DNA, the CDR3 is TGTGCCAGCAGCCCTACAGGGGCAGAAGCTTTCTTT.

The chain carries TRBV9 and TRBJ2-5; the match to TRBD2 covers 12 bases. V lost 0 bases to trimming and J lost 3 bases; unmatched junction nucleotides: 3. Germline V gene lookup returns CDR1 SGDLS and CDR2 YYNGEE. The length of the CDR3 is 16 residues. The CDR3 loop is CASSVGLAGEEETQYF. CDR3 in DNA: TGTGCCAGCAGCGTAGGACTAGCGGGAGAGGAAGAGACCCAGTACTTC.

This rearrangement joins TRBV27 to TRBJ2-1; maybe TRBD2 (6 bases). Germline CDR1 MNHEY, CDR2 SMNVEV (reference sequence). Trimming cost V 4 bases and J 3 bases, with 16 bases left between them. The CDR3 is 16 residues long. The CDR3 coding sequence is TGTGCCAGCAGTTCTCGGACTACCACACGCTACAATGAGCAGTTCTTC. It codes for CASSSRTTTRYNEQFF.

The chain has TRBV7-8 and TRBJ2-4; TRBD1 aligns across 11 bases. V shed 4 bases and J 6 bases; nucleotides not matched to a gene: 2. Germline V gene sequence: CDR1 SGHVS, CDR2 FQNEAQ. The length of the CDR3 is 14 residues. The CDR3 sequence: CASSYGQGANIQYF. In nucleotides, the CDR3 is TGTGCCAGCAGCTACGGACAGGGGGCAAACATTCAGTACTTC. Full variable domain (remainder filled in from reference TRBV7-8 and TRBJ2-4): GAGVSQSPRYKVAKRGQDVALRCDPISGHVSLFWYQQALGQGPEFLTYFQNEAQLDKSGLPSDRFFAERPEGSVSTLKIQRTQQEDSAVYLCASSYGQGANIQYFGAGTRLSVL.

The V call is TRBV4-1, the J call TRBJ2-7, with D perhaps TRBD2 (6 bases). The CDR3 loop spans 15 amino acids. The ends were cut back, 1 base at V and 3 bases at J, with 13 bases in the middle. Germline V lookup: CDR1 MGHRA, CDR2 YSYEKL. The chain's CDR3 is CASSQGGLAIYEQYF. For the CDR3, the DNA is TGCGCCAGCAGCCAAGGGGGTCTAGCGATCTACGAGCAGTACTTC.

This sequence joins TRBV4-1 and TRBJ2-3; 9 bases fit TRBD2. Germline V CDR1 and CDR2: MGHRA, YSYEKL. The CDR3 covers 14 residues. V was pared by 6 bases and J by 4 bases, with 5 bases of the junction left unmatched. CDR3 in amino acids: CASRPGLASDTQYF. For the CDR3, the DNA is TGCGCCAGCAGACCGGGACTAGCATCAGATACGCAGTATTTT.

The chain's CDR3 is CAWNGGMNTEAFF. The CDR3, as DNA: TGTGCCTGGAACGGGGGAATGAACACTGAAGCTTTCTTT. J is TRBJ1-1 and V is TRBV30, with D perhaps matching TRBD1 (5 bases). V dropped 4 bases and J dropped 0 bases, with 9 bases sitting between them. Per germline, CDR1 GTSNPN and CDR2 SVGIG (reference sequence). There are 13 residues in the CDR3. Together with reference TRBV30 and TRBJ1-1, the CDR3 gives the full variable domain: SQTIHQWPATLVQPVGSPLSLECTVEGTSNPNLYWYRQAAGRGLQLLFYSVGIGQISSEVPQNLSASRPQDRQFILSSKKLLLSDSGFYLCAWNGGMNTEAFFGQGTRLTVV.

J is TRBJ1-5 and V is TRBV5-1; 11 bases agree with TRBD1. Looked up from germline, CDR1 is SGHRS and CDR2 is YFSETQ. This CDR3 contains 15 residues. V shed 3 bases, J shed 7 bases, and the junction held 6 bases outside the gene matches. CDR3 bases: TGCGCCAGCAGCTGGACAGGGGGCAACGGACAGCCCCAGCATTTT. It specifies CASSWTGGNGQPQHF. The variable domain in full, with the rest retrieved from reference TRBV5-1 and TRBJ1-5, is KAGVTQTPRYLIKTRGQQVTLSCSPISGHRSVSWYQQTPGQGLQFLFEYFSETQRNKGNFPGRFSGRQFSNSRSEMNVSTLELGDSALYLCASSWTGGNGQPQHFGDGTRLSIL.

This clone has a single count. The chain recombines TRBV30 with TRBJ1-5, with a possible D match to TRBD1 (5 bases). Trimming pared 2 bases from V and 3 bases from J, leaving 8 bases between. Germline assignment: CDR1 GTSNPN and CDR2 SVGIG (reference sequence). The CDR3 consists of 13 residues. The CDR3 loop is CAWSRGTNQPQHF. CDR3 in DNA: TGTGCCTGGAGTCGGGGGACCAATCAGCCCCAGCATTTT.

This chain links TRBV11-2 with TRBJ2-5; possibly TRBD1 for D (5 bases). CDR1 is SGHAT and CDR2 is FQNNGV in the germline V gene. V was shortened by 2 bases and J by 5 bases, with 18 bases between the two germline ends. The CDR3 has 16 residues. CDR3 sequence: CASSLIWEGALETQYF. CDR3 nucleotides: TGTGCCAGCAGCTTAATTTGGGAAGGGGCTCTGGAGACCCAGTACTTC.

CDR3 loop: CASSTGGGARHEKLFF. The CDR3 region has the DNA TGTGCCAGCAGCACCGGGGGTGGGGCCCGACATGAAAAACTGTTTTTT. The rearrangement joins TRBV11-2 to TRBJ1-4, with a tentative D call TRBD1 (5 bases). The V and J ends lost 5 bases and 6 bases respectively, with 19 bases between them. CDR3 size: 16 residues. The germline V gene encodes CDR1 SGHAT and CDR2 FQNNGV.

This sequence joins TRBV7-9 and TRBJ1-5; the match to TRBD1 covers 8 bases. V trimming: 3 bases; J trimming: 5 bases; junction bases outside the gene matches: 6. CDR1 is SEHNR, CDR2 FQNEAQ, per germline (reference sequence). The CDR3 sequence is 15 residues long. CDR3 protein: CASSFGQGQDQPQHF. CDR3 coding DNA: TGTGCCAGCAGCTTCGGACAGGGCCAAGATCAGCCCCAGCATTTT. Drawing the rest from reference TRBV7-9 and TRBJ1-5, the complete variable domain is DTGVSQNPRHKITKRGQNVTFRCDPISEHNRLYWYRQTLGQGPEFLTYFQNEAQLEKSRLLSDRFSAERPKGSFSTLEIQRTEQGDSAMYLCASSFGQGQDQPQHFGDGTRLSIL.

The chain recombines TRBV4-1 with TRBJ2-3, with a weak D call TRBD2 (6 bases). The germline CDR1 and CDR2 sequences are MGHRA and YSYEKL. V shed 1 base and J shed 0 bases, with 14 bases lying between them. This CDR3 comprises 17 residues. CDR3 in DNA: TGCGCCAGCAGCCAAGTCCTGGCGGGGCTTAGCACAGATACGCAGTATTTT. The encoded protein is CASSQVLAGLSTDTQYF.

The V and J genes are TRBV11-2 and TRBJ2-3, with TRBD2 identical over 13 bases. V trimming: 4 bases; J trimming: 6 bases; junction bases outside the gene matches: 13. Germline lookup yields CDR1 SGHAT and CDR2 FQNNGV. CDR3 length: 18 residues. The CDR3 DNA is TGTGCCAGCAGCTCAGGGACTAGCGGGGTCCTGAGTCGGGATACGCAGTATTTT. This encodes CASSSGTSGVLSRDTQYF. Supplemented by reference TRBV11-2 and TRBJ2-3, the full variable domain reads EAGVAQSPRYKIIEKRQSVAFWCNPISGHATLYWYQQILGQGPKLLIQFQNNGVVDDSQLPKDRFSAERLKGVDSTLKIQPAKLEDSAVYLCASSSGTSGVLSRDTQYFGPGTRLTVL.

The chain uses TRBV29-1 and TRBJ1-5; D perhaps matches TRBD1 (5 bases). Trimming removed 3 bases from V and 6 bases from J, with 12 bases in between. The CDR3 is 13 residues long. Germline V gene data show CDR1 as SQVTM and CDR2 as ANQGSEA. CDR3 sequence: CSVEQGVGQPQHF. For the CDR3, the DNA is TGCAGCGTTGAGCAAGGGGTTGGTCAGCCCCAGCATTTT.